Described below is a single T cell receptor beta chain sequence and its context. The antigen remains undetermined. The data stem from a study of cytomegalovirus exposure and HLA in healthy donors. As for the study in general: An earlier analysis identified more than 95 million unique TCR beta sequences in 150 million to 200 million T cells.

Primers for the PCR totalled 60 Vbeta and 13 Jbeta. Clones were read by immunoSEQ multiplex PCR, and TCRdb kept only the in-frame ones, dropping some. The sample contains 75,000 to 85,000 clones, around 80% of which appear only once. Findings and limits, study-wide: For most TCR beta V segments, an earlier analysis put the productive rate at about 87% or about 30% of the time. Cytomegalovirus association was assigned to about 150 TCR beta chains.

V lost 2 bases, J lost 14 bases, and 8 bases stayed unmatched. This CDR3 spans 13 amino acids. CDR1 and CDR2 (germline): MNHNY, SVGAGI (reference sequence). V is TRBV6-6 and J is TRBJ1-2; TRBD1 aligns across 10 bases. The receptor was derived from a male donor in good health and CMV-seronegative. Sequenced material: PBMCs. As DNA, the CDR3 is TGTGCCAGCAGTTACCGGGACAGGGGTGGGGGGACCTTC. Translation gives CASSYRDRGGGTF.